This is a list of T cell receptor beta chains from one sample in a study of blood T cells in healthy people across ages. MiXCR was run by TCRdb on the 5' RACE reads, yielding one entry per CDR3 protein. The sample yields more than 650,000 distinct CDR3 sequences, 53% seen once. The sequencing input was blood. The receptors were sampled from a man older than 75 in good health. The CDR3 runs from the conserved cysteine through the conserved F or W. Not every row has a clone size; where given, it reads once, few, many or a size class.

j_gene: TRBJ1-1
v_gene: TRBV3-1
abundance: .
CDR3aa: CASNSGEGGGTEAFF

j_gene: .
v_gene: TRBV20-1
abundance: .
CDR3aa: CSASKGVDRETQYF

j_gene: TRBJ1-4
v_gene: TRBV9
abundance: .
CDR3aa: CASSASIRLPGSEKLFF

j_gene: TRBJ1-1
v_gene: TRBV20-1
abundance: .
CDR3aa: CSETKGGRTEAFF

j_gene: TRBJ2-1
v_gene: TRBV5-1
abundance: .
CDR3aa: CASSPLAPYNEQFF

j_gene: TRBJ2-3
v_gene: TRBV18
abundance: .
CDR3aa: CASSPPSPPYAYF

j_gene: TRBJ1-1
v_gene: TRBV5-1
abundance: few
CDR3aa: CASSYQENTEAFF

j_gene: TRBJ2-2
v_gene: TRBV24-1
abundance: once
CDR3aa: CATRWGRDTGELFF

j_gene: TRBJ2-5
v_gene: TRBV20-1
abundance: .
CDR3aa: CSAETSSETQYF

j_gene: TRBJ2-7
v_gene: TRBV2
abundance: .
CDR3aa: CASNRLAGGFFNEQYF

j_gene: TRBJ2-3
v_gene: TRBV29-1
abundance: .
CDR3aa: CSGTRTDTQYF

j_gene: TRBJ2-3
v_gene: TRBV12-1
abundance: .
CDR3aa: CASSSMEDRARRDRYAYF

j_gene: TRBJ2-2
v_gene: TRBV29-1
abundance: .
CDR3aa: CSVGQGANTGELFF

j_gene: TRBJ1-5
v_gene: TRBV25-1
abundance: few
CDR3aa: CASSQTGRNQPQHF

j_gene: TRBJ2-5
v_gene: TRBV7-2
abundance: .
CDR3aa: CASSPHQGAQETQYF

j_gene: .
v_gene: TRBV2
abundance: .
CDR3aa: CASRDPINYEQYF

j_gene: TRBJ1-1
v_gene: TRBV29-1
abundance: .
CDR3aa: CSVEDRVGNTEAFF

j_gene: TRBJ2-1
v_gene: TRBV25-1
abundance: few
CDR3aa: CASSEYQGLAGGPLFF

j_gene: TRBJ1-2
v_gene: TRBV10-3
abundance: .
CDR3aa: CAISEAGGGYGYTF

j_gene: TRBJ2-7
v_gene: TRBV9
abundance: once
CDR3aa: CASSPRAGVSYEQYF

j_gene: TRBJ1-6
v_gene: TRBV10-3
abundance: .
CDR3aa: CAIGRLNQGTNSPLHF

j_gene: TRBJ2-1
v_gene: TRBV5-1
abundance: many
CDR3aa: CASSSWSGYNEQFF

j_gene: TRBJ1-2
v_gene: TRBV6-1
abundance: few
CDR3aa: CASSPDRDVLYGYTF

j_gene: TRBJ1-2
v_gene: TRBV3-1
abundance: few
CDR3aa: CASSSAPGRGYTF

j_gene: TRBJ2-3
v_gene: TRBV29-1
abundance: few
CDR3aa: CSVGLAGVVDTQYF

j_gene: TRBJ2-1
v_gene: TRBV7-9
abundance: few
CDR3aa: CASSLGTSGHSEQFF

j_gene: TRBJ2-3
v_gene: TRBV20-1
abundance: .
CDR3aa: CSAYPADTQYF

j_gene: TRBJ2-6
v_gene: TRBV25-1
abundance: few
CDR3aa: CASSIRDGSSGANVLTF

j_gene: TRBJ2-7
v_gene: TRBV20-1
abundance: .
CDR3aa: CSASPSGRIAQYF

j_gene: TRBJ2-1
v_gene: TRBV7-8
abundance: .
CDR3aa: CASSLPTGASNEQFF

j_gene: TRBJ2-7
v_gene: TRBV10-3
abundance: .
CDR3aa: CAISAGTGYEQYF

j_gene: TRBJ1-5
v_gene: TRBV5-1
abundance: .
CDR3aa: CASSLDGGNYQPQHF

j_gene: TRBJ1-2
v_gene: TRBV20-1
abundance: .
CDR3aa: CSASSPDRLYYGYTF

j_gene: TRBJ2-1
v_gene: TRBV2
abundance: few
CDR3aa: CASRRGPGYEQFF

j_gene: TRBJ2-5
v_gene: TRBV3-1
abundance: few
CDR3aa: CASSQDRGQETQYF

j_gene: TRBJ2-1
v_gene: TRBV5-1
abundance: once
CDR3aa: CASSYDRANNEQFF

j_gene: TRBJ2-1
v_gene: TRBV5-5
abundance: few
CDR3aa: CASSLTTIAGLSGNEQFF

j_gene: TRBJ2-4
v_gene: TRBV29-1
abundance: .
CDR3aa: CSVFGALEGIQYF

j_gene: TRBJ2-1
v_gene: TRBV29-1
abundance: .
CDR3aa: CSVEDEGTGINEQFF

j_gene: .
v_gene: TRBV9
abundance: .
CDR3aa: CASTPTGEAYNEQYF

j_gene: .
v_gene: TRBV15
abundance: .
CDR3aa: CATSRGQQFDEQYF

j_gene: TRBJ2-1
v_gene: TRBV14
abundance: .
CDR3aa: CASSPHSGSSHNEQFF

j_gene: TRBJ2-4
v_gene: TRBV20-1
abundance: .
CDR3aa: CSARSGTGAKNIQYF

j_gene: TRBJ1-2
v_gene: TRBV20-1
abundance: few
CDR3aa: CSASDDRNNYGYTF

j_gene: TRBJ1-6
v_gene: TRBV7-2
abundance: many
CDR3aa: CASSSRQVNSPLHF

j_gene: TRBJ2-2
v_gene: TRBV20-1
abundance: .
CDR3aa: CSARDPPGVGELFF

j_gene: TRBJ1-2
v_gene: TRBV5-6
abundance: .
CDR3aa: CASSFTDRGRGGYTF

j_gene: TRBJ2-7
v_gene: TRBV6-5
abundance: .
CDR3aa: CASKQAGVYEQYF

j_gene: TRBJ2-5
v_gene: TRBV3-1
abundance: .
CDR3aa: CASRLGPGETQYF

j_gene: TRBJ2-1
v_gene: TRBV15
abundance: few
CDR3aa: CATSRDAGTPTYNEQFF

j_gene: TRBJ1-1
v_gene: TRBV6-5
abundance: .
CDR3aa: CASSLREATVAFF

j_gene: TRBJ1-2
v_gene: TRBV29-1
abundance: .
CDR3aa: CSVAPDRGYGYTF

j_gene: TRBJ1-1
v_gene: TRBV20-1
abundance: .
CDR3aa: CSASDRGRNTEAFF

j_gene: TRBJ2-1
v_gene: TRBV20-1
abundance: .
CDR3aa: CSAQGGAEVGYEQFF

j_gene: TRBJ1-1
v_gene: TRBV3-1
abundance: .
CDR3aa: CASSQGDRGAFF